This T cell receptor beta chain was obtained from a study of cytomegalovirus exposure and HLA in healthy donors. About the study: A later analysis reported the 130 or so validation repertoires used the same platform as the roughly 700 first-cohort repertoires.

Whole-study results and caveats: Associated with cytomegalovirus, according to the listing, were around 170 TCR beta chains.

Note on this clone: As yet, its antigen is unknown.

Profiling relied on immunoSEQ multiplex PCR, and the TCRdb table lists in-frame clones only, not all of them. Among over 200,000 clones, roughly 88% were seen once, and the ten largest hold about 2.9%. The donors belonged to the roughly 120-subject validation cohort, separate from the roughly 700-subject first cohort. V trimming: 5 bases; J trimming: 5 bases; junction bases outside the gene matches: 8. Looked up from germline, CDR1 is MNHEY and CDR2 is SMNVEV (reference sequence). This CDR3 region has 14 residues. Sequenced: PBMCs. This chain joins TRBV27 and TRBJ2-7; 8 nucleotides agree with TRBD2. The origin of this receptor is a woman under 30 in good health and CMV-seronegative. The CDR3 DNA reads as TGTGCCAGCAGTCCACTGACTAGCGTCCACGAGCAGTACTTC. Amino acids: CASSPLTSVHEQYF.